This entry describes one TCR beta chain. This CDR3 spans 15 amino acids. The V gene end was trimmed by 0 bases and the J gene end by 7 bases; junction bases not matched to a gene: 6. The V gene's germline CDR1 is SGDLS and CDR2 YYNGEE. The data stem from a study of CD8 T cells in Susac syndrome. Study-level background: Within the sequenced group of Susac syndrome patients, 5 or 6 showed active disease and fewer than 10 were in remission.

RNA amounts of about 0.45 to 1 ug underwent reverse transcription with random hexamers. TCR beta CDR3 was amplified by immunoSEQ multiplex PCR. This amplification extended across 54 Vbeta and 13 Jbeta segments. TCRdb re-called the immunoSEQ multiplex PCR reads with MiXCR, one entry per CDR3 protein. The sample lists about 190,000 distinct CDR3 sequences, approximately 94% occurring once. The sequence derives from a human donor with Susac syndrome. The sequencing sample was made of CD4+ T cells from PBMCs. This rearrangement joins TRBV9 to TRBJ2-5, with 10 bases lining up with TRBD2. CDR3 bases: TGTGCCAGCAGCGTAGGTAGCGGGGGGCTGGGGACCCAGTACTTC. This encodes CASSVGSGGLGTQYF.